This passage covers 30 T cell receptor beta chains from one sample sequenced in a study of shared clonotypes between healthy human individuals (dated by TCRdb to 2018 to 2021). The library was built by means of the immunoSEQ multiplex PCR assay. Held by TCRdb, this immuneACCESS table contains in-frame sequences only and omits some clones. Under half of the omission traces to an unresolved V gene where checked; the cause of the rest is unknown. The sample profile shows more than 2,000,000 clones; 90% to 95% of them were found once. The ten largest account for over 0.12% of the sample. The sequenced material came from naive CD4+ T cells sorted from blood. Interpreted using the paper, the cell subset or site label stands for: CD45RA+ positively selected. Receptors originate from a man aged 18 to 30 in good health.

The chain combines TRBV30 with TRBJ1-5, with 7 nucleotides matching TRBD1. The V segment lost 3 bases and the J segment 0 bases; nucleotides outside the gene matches: 11. The CDR3 extends over 17 amino acids. Germline V gene data show CDR1 as GTSNPN and CDR2 as SVGIG (reference sequence). CDR3 in DNA: TGTGCCTGGAGCCGACAGGGAAGGGGGTATAGCAATCAGCCCCAGCATTTT. Its protein product is CAWSRQGRGYSNQPQHF. Based on the CDR3 plus reference TRBV30 and TRBJ1-5, the full variable domain is SQTIHQWPATLVQPVGSPLSLECTVEGTSNPNLYWYRQAAGRGLQLLFYSVGIGQISSEVPQNLSASRPQDRQFILSSKKLLLSDSGFYLCAWSRQGRGYSNQPQHFGDGTRLSIL.

This chain uses TRBV6-1 with TRBJ1-2; TRBD1 agrees at 10 bases. From germline, CDR1 is MNHNS and CDR2 SASEGT. The CDR3 consists of 15 residues. The trim removed 2 bases at V and 2 bases at J, leaving 2 bases unmatched. The CDR3 sequence is CASSERGQGNYGYTF. In nucleotides, the CDR3 is TGTGCCAGCAGTGAAAGGGGACAGGGGAACTATGGCTACACCTTC.

The chain links TRBV21-1 to TRBJ2-2; TRBD2, the D gene given by the table, was not confirmed from the DNA. TRBV21-1 is given as a pseudogene. The CDR3 extends over 13 amino acids. CDR3 nucleotide sequence: TGTGCCAGCAGCAAAGGGGGGGACGGGGAGCTGTTTTTT. Amino acids: CASSKGGDGELFF.

This chain connects TRBV7-2 to TRBJ2-1; D might be TRBD2 (6 bases). Germline V gene sequence: CDR1 SGHTA, CDR2 FQGNSA. This CDR3 comprises 15 residues. Trimming took off 5 bases at V and 4 bases at J, with 15 bases between the two ends. CDR3 protein: CASSRFRDSYNEQFF. The DNA for the CDR3 is TGTGCCAGCAGCCGGTTCCGGGACTCTTACAATGAGCAGTTCTTC.

The genes are TRBV19 and TRBJ2-2, with TRBD2 identical over 13 bases. Germline CDR1 is LNHDA and CDR2 is SQIVND (reference sequence). The V segment lost 6 bases and the J segment 5 bases; nucleotides outside the gene matches: 3. This CDR3 has 15 amino acids. The CDR3 DNA reads as TGTGCCAGTAGAGGACTAGCGGGAGTTACCGGGGAGCTGTTTTTT. This sequence encodes CASRGLAGVTGELFF. The complete variable domain, with remaining parts taken from reference TRBV19 and TRBJ2-2, reads DGGITQSPKYLFRKEGQNVTLSCEQNLNHDAMYWYRQDPGQGLRLIYYSQIVNDFQKGDIAEGYSVSREKKESFPLTVTSAQKNPTAFYLCASRGLAGVTGELFFGEGSRLTVL.

This rearrangement joins TRBV18 to TRBJ2-5; 11 nucleotides match TRBD1. CDR1 is KGHSH and CDR2 is LQKENI in the germline V gene. V was pared by 5 bases and J by 5 bases, with 4 bases of the junction left unmatched. The CDR3 loop spans 14 amino acids. CDR3 region: CASSWDRGTETQYF. The CDR3 DNA reads as TGTGCCAGCTCATGGGACAGGGGGACGGAGACCCAGTACTTC. Full variable domain (outside the CDR3, taken from reference TRBV18 and TRBJ2-5): NAGVMQNPRHLVRRRGQEARLRCSPMKGHSHVYWYRQLPEEGLKFMVYLQKENIIDESGMPKERFSAEFPKEGPSILRIQQVVRGDSAAYFCASSWDRGTETQYFGPGTRLLVL.

The chain is built from TRBV5-1 and TRBJ2-7; TRBD1 agrees at 8 bases. V lost 4 bases to trimming and J lost 1 base; unmatched junction nucleotides: 10. This CDR3 spans 16 amino acids. Per the germline V gene, CDR1 is SGHRS and CDR2 is YFSETQ. The CDR3 protein is CASSHRMTGASYEQYF. CDR3 DNA: TGCGCCAGCAGCCATAGAATGACAGGGGCATCCTACGAGCAGTACTTC.

The gene calls are TRBV6-1 and TRBJ2-7; D unclear. Germline assignment: CDR1 MNHNS and CDR2 SASEGT. V lost 4 bases, J lost 9 bases, and 16 bases lay in between. The CDR3 spans 13 residues. CDR3 in amino acids: CASSVPSYFRQYF. CDR3 bases: TGTGCCAGCAGTGTACCCTCTTATTTTAGGCAGTACTTC.

This chain links TRBV19 with TRBJ2-3, with D tentatively TRBD1 (7 bases). Germline assignment: CDR1 LNHDA and CDR2 SQIVND (reference sequence). Deletions cut 5 bases from V and 8 bases from J, with 20 bases between. The CDR3 extends over 15 amino acids. The CDR3 is CASSSEAGGWGTQYF. The DNA for the CDR3 is TGTGCCAGTAGTTCAGAGGCAGGGGGGTGGGGTACGCAGTATTTT.

The chain links TRBV27 to TRBJ1-2, with 10 bases identical to TRBD1. The length of the CDR3 is 15 residues. V shed 5 bases, J shed 4 bases, and the junction held 7 bases outside the gene matches. CDR1 and CDR2 (germline): MNHEY, SMNVEV (reference sequence). CDR3 residues: CASSPGTGDAYGYTF. The CDR3 nucleotides are TGTGCCAGCAGTCCTGGGACAGGGGATGCCTATGGCTACACCTTC.

The chain links TRBV7-2 to TRBJ2-5; tentatively, D is TRBD1 (6 bases). Trimming took off 1 base at V and 4 bases at J, with 13 bases between the two ends. The CDR3 has 15 amino acids. From germline, CDR1 is SGHTA and CDR2 FQGNSA. The chain's CDR3 is CASSLVSVGAETQYF. CDR3 in DNA: TGTGCCAGCAGCTTAGTATCGGTGGGGGCAGAGACCCAGTACTTC.

The CDR3 DNA follows: TGCGCCAGCAGCTCAACGGGACAGGTCTTGGATGAGCAGTTCTTC. It translates to CASSSTGQVLDEQFF. V is TRBV5-1 and J is TRBJ2-1, with 8 bases that match TRBD1. Germline CDR1 and CDR2: SGHRS and YFSETQ. J lost 8 bases, V lost 3 bases, and 10 bases had no gene match. CDR3 length: 15 amino acids.

V gene TRBV7-2 combines with J gene TRBJ1-1, with a weak D call TRBD1 (5 bases). Trimming cost V 5 bases and J 4 bases, with 23 bases left between them. CDR3 length: 17 residues. The germline CDR1 and CDR2 sequences are SGHTA and FQGNSA. The CDR3 DNA is TGTGCCAGCAGCCCTGGCCAGGGTGGGCCGATGGGCACTGAAGCTTTCTTT. Translation gives CASSPGQGGPMGTEAFF.

This clone appeared a few times. At one end, the junction sequence differs from germline, possibly due to a read error. The chain recombines TRBV7-7 with TRBJ1-5; possibly TRBD1 for D (5 bases). The length of the CDR3 is 13 residues. Germline-derived CDR1 and CDR2 are SSHAT and FNYEAQ (reference sequence). CDR3 protein: CASSSGLNQPQHF. The CDR3 DNA reads TGTGCTAGCAGCTCAGGGCTCAATCAGCCCCAGCATTTT. Full variable domain (rest looked up from reference TRBV7-7 and TRBJ1-5): GAGVSQSPRYKVTKRGQDVTLRCDPISSHATLYWYQQALGQGPEFLTYFNYEAQPDKSGLPSDRFSAERPEGSISTLTIQRTEQRDSAMYRCASSSGLNQPQHFGDGTRLSIL.

The chain joins TRBV6-5 to TRBJ1-2; weak D call: TRBD1 (6 bases). V was cut by 6 bases and J by 2 bases, with 16 bases left in between. This CDR3 comprises 15 residues. Germline assignment: CDR1 MNHEY and CDR2 SVGAGI. CDR3 DNA sequence: TGTGCCAGCAGCTCACCCGGTGGGGGCAACTATGGCTACACCTTC. It is translated as CASSSPGGGNYGYTF.

This rearrangement joins TRBV2 to TRBJ1-5; tentatively, D is TRBD1 (6 bases). CDR3 length: 16 residues. Germline CDR1 is SNHLY and CDR2 is FYNNEI. V was cut by 7 bases and J by 3 bases, with 19 bases left in between. The CDR3 spells CASKGPQGSLNQPQHF. The CDR3 coding sequence is TGTGCCAGCAAAGGGCCACAGGGTAGTCTCAATCAGCCCCAGCATTTT.

This clone was detected only once. The sample has other DNA sequences that encode this CDR3 too. This chain uses TRBV2 with TRBJ2-1; 8 bases match TRBD2. The V gene end was trimmed by 6 bases and the J gene end by 4 bases; junction bases not matched to a gene: 2. This CDR3 is 13 amino acids long. Germline V CDR1 and CDR2: SNHLY, FYNNEI. The CDR3: CASSEREYNEQFF. The CDR3 DNA follows: TGTGCCAGCAGCGAGCGGGAGTACAATGAGCAGTTCTTC. The whole variable domain, remainder taken from reference TRBV2 and TRBJ2-1, is EPEVTQTPSHQVTQMGQEVILRCVPISNHLYFYWYRQILGQKVEFLVSFYNNEISEKSEIFDDQFSVERPDGSNFTLKIRSTKLEDSAMYFCASSEREYNEQFFGPGTRLTVL.

Concerning this clone itself: Other DNA variants within this sample encode the same CDR3. The CDR3, as DNA: TGTGCCAGTAGCCCGGGACAGGGGGCGGGTCAGCCCCAGCATTTT. Amino acids: CASSPGQGAGQPQHF. The gene calls are TRBV19 and TRBJ1-5; TRBD1 aligns across 12 bases. The V and J ends lost 6 bases and 6 bases, in that order; junction bases with no gene match: 6. Germline V lookup: CDR1 LNHDA, CDR2 SQIVND (reference sequence). There are 15 residues in the CDR3.

The chain uses TRBV6-6 and TRBJ1-2; TRBD1 agrees at 11 bases. CDR1 and CDR2 from the germline V gene are MNHNY and SVGAGI (reference sequence). V shed 7 bases, J shed 5 bases, and the junction held 6 bases outside the gene matches. This CDR3 comprises 14 residues. CDR3 amino acids: CASKTGQGAYGYTF. The CDR3 DNA reads as TGTGCCAGCAAGACAGGACAGGGGGCTTATGGCTACACCTTC.

The J gene is TRBJ1-5, the V gene TRBV7-2, with D unresolved. The CDR3 totals 16 residues. CDR1 is SGHTA, CDR2 FQGNSA, per germline. V was trimmed by 1 base and J by 6 bases, leaving 16 bases between them. CDR3 protein: CASSLGPSEGSQPQHF. The CDR3 coding sequence is TGTGCCAGCAGCTTAGGTCCCTCGGAGGGTTCTCAGCCCCAGCATTTT.

The J gene is TRBJ1-3, the V gene TRBV5-1; 7 positions agree with TRBD1. Germline CDR1 SGHRS, CDR2 YFSETQ. CDR3 size: 18 residues. The J segment lost 0 bases and the V segment lost 4 bases, leaving 13 bases of the junction unmatched. CDR3: CASSPGQTKSGSGNTIYF. The CDR3 DNA reads as TGCGCCAGCAGCCCGGGACAGACCAAGAGCGGCTCTGGAAACACCATATATTTT.

The chain has TRBV18 and TRBJ2-1; D is perhaps TRBD2 (7 bases). Trimming took off 8 bases at V and 6 bases at J, with 29 bases between the two ends. Germline CDR1 and CDR2: KGHSH and LQKENI. The CDR3 has 18 residues. The CDR3 DNA reads TGTGCCAGCACCAACGGGGGGCGCTTGAAAAACTCACGCAATGAGCAGTTCTTC. The encoded protein is CASTNGGRLKNSRNEQFF.

This chain uses TRBV11-3 with TRBJ1-1; D is perhaps TRBD1 (5 bases). The CDR3 runs 14 residues. CDR1 and CDR2 (germline): SGHNT, YENEEA. Trimming took 5 bases from V and 0 from J, leaving 10 bases between them. CDR3 nucleotides: TGTGCCAGCAGCCCGGGACTTATGAACACTGAAGCTTTCTTT. It translates to CASSPGLMNTEAFF.

The table lists this clone with a count of one. J is TRBJ2-3 and V is TRBV29-1, with 8 bases matching TRBD1. Germline V gene data show CDR1 as SQVTM and CDR2 as ANQGSEA. After removal of 3 bases from V and 0 bases from J, the junction contained 2 bases not matched to a gene. This CDR3 is built from 14 residues. This CDR3 is CSVDRGPSTDTQYF. CDR3 coding DNA: TGCAGCGTTGACAGGGGGCCCAGCACAGATACGCAGTATTTT.

This chain links TRBV5-8 with TRBJ1-6; 8 bases map to TRBD1. Germline values: CDR1 SGHTS, CDR2 YDEGEE. The CDR3 consists of 15 residues. Losses at the gene ends were 4 bases for V and 5 bases for J; bases not matched to a gene: 5. The CDR3 coding sequence is TGTGCCAGCAGCGGGAAGACAGGGGATAATTCACCCCTCCACTTT. Residues: CASSGKTGDNSPLHF.

This clone was seen more than once but under ten times. Different DNA sequences within this sample yield the same CDR3. This rearrangement joins TRBV30 to TRBJ1-1, with D unclear. The ends were cut back, 2 bases at V and 0 bases at J, with 7 bases in the middle. Germline lookup yields CDR1 GTSNPN and CDR2 SVGIG (reference sequence). This CDR3 spans 13 amino acids. The CDR3 DNA sequence: TGTGCCTGGAGTCCGGGGATGAACACTGAAGCTTTCTTT. Protein product: CAWSPGMNTEAFF.

This clone was picked up one time. This chain joins TRBV6-1 and TRBJ2-4; TRBD2 is a possible D gene (5 bases). The CDR3 covers 15 residues. Germline V gives CDR1 MNHNS, CDR2 SASEGT. Trimming stripped 2 bases from V and 6 bases from J, with 14 bases between. The chain's CDR3 is CASSEPAGGGNIQYF. Here the CDR3 DNA reads TGTGCCAGCAGTGAACCCGCCGGCGGAGGAAACATTCAGTACTTC.

Points on this clone: Other DNA sequences in this specimen translate into the identical CDR3. This rearrangement joins TRBV30 to TRBJ1-2; TRBD1 matches at 8 bases. CDR3 size: 13 residues. Germline lookup yields CDR1 GTSNPN and CDR2 SVGIG (reference sequence). Trimming took 1 base from V and 5 from J; bases not matched to a gene: 3. CDR3 nucleotide sequence: TGTGCCTGGAGTGCCACAGGGGGTTATGGCTACACCTTC. Protein product: CAWSATGGYGYTF. Filled out from reference TRBV30 and TRBJ1-2, the complete variable domain reads SQTIHQWPATLVQPVGSPLSLECTVEGTSNPNLYWYRQAAGRGLQLLFYSVGIGQISSEVPQNLSASRPQDRQFILSSKKLLLSDSGFYLCAWSATGGYGYTFGSGTRLTVV.

A remark on this clone: Other DNA sequences of this sample code for an identical CDR3. The CDR3, as DNA: TGTGCCAGCAGCTTCGGGGAAAACACTGAAGCTTTCTTT. This encodes CASSFGENTEAFF. The gene calls are TRBV11-2 and TRBJ1-1; D uncertain. V was pared by 3 bases and J by 2 bases, with 7 bases between. Germline assignment: CDR1 SGHAT and CDR2 FQNNGV. The CDR3 runs 13 residues.

J is TRBJ1-4 and V is TRBV9; D gene unclear. The CDR3 covers 15 residues. V was shortened by 1 base and J by 0 bases, with 7 bases between the two germline ends. Germline V gives CDR1 SGDLS, CDR2 YYNGEE. CDR3: CASSVTGATNEKLFF. CDR3 sequence (DNA): TGTGCCAGCAGCGTAACTGGGGCAACTAATGAAAAACTGTTTTTT.